This T cell receptor (beta chain) was retrieved from a study of T cells in Graves' hyperthyroidism and ophthalmopathy. This clonotype showed up many times. Authors of the study amplified TCR beta CDR3 regions from RNA transcripts. The primer set for the first-round RT-PCR of the TCR CDR3 was HTBI. A single record per CDR3 protein comes from TCRdb applying MiXCR to the multiplex PCR reads. The sample has 500,000 to 650,000 distinct CDR3 sequences; approximately 15% are singletons. This CDR3 has 14 amino acids. With 4 bases clipped from V and 6 bases from J, the junction kept 5 bases outside the gene matches. The germline V gene has CDR1 SNHLY and CDR2 FYNNEI.

The chain links TRBV2 to TRBJ1-5, with 8 bases aligning to TRBD1. The receptor was derived from a woman aged 40 to 50 with Graves' hyperthyroidism. The sequencing input was blood. The CDR3 DNA reads TGTGCCAGCAGTGGGGCAGGGGGCGGTCAGCCCCAGCATTTT. Encoded protein: CASSGAGGGQPQHF.